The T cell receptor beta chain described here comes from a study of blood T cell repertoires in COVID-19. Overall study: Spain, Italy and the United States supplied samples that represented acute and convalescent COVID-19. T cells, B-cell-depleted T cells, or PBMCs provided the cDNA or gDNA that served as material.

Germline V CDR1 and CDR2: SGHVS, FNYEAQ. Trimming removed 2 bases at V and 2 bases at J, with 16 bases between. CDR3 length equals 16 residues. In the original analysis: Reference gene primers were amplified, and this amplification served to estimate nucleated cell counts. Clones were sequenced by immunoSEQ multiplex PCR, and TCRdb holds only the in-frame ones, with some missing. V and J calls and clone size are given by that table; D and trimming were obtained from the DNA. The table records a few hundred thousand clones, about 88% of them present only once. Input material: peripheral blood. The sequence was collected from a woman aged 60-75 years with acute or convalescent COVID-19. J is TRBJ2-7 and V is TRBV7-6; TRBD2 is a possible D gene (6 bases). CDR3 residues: CASSLSREGTPYEQYF. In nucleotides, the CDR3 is TGTGCCAGCAGCTTATCCCGAGAGGGGACTCCCTACGAGCAGTACTTC.